The clone carrying this T cell receptor beta chain came up a few times. Its target is unknown. The record originates from a study of CD8 T cells in ankylosing spondylitis. Whole-study results and caveats: There was a TCR beta motif, made of several highly homologous variants, that appeared characteristic of ankylosing spondylitis blood. Certain motif variants had earlier appeared in reactive arthritis synovial fluid and blood. Significant enrichment of disease-linked clones was reportedly seen in matched ankylosing spondylitis synovial fluid.

The V and J ends lost 3 bases and 7 bases, in that order; junction bases with no gene match: 9. The CDR3 totals 15 residues. Germline V CDR1 and CDR2: MDHEN, SYDVKM. Generation of TCR beta libraries employed quantitative 5'-RACE incorporating molecular barcodes. TCRdb re-derived calls from the 5' RACE reads in MiXCR, one entry per CDR3 protein. The table has about 510,000 distinct CDR3 sequences, roughly 5% seen once. This sequence was found in a male donor with ankylosing spondylitis. Specimen: blood, either unsorted or a sorted T cell fraction (not recorded which). The chain employs TRBV28 and TRBJ1-1, with 9 bases aligning to TRBD1. The CDR3 loop reads CASSFPGQGLYEAFF. The CDR3, as DNA: TGTGCCAGCAGTTTTCCGGGACAGGGCTTATATGAAGCTTTCTTT.